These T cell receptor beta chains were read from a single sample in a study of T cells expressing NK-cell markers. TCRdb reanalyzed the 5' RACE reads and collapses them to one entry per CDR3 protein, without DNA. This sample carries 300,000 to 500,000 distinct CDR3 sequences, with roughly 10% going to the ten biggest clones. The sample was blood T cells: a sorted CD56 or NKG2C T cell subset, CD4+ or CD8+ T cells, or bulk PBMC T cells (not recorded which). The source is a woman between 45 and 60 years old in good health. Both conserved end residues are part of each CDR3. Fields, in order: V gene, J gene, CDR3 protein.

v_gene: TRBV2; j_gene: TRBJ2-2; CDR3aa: CASTGRGNTGELFF
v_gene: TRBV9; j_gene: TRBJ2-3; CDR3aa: CASSLRPGTDTQYF
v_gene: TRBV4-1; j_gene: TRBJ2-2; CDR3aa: CASSQLASGNTGELFF
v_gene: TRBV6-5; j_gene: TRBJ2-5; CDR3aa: CASSYQSGLAGSETQYF
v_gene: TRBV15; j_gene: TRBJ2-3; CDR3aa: CATSRGGGAKDTQYF
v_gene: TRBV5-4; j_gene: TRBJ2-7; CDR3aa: CASRQGGFSEQYF
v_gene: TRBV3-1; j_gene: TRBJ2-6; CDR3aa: CASSRLAGSSGANVLTF
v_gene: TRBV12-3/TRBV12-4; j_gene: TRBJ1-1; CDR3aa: CASSLATGGLTF
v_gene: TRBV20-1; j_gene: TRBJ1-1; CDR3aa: CSASNPWGSTEAFF
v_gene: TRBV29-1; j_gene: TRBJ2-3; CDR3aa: CVVVGSWSDTQYF
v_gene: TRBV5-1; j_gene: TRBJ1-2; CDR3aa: CASSLASQIGNYGYTF
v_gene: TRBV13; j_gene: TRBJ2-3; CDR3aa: CASSSRTSGFTDTQYF
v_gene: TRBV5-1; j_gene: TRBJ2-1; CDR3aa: CASSLVSTRNEQFF
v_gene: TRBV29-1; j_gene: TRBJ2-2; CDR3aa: CSVEKRPLNTGELFF
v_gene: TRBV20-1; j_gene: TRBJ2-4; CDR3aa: CSARITSGSPIAKNIQYF
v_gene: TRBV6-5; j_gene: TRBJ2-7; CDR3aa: CASSPTSGYYEQYF
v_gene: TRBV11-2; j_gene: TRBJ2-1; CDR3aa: CASSLVSGVNDEQFF
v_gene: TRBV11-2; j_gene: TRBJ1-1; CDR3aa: CASSRGRGSGNTEAFF
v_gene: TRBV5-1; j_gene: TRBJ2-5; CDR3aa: CASSRAGIGETQYF
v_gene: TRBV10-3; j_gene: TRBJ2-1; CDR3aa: CAIRGERGGRDEQFF
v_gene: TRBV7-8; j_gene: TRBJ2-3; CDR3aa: CASSPETSGRFADTQYF
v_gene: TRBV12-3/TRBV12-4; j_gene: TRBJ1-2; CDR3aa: CATRLAGGADGYTF
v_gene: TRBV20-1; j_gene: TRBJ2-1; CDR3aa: CSAMGPNEQFF
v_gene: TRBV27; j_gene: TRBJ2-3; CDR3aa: CASSRLAGSTDTQYF
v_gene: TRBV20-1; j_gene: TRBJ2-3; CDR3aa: CSAGAGTPGLDTQYF
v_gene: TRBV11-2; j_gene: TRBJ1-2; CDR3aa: CASSLQDRRGGYTF
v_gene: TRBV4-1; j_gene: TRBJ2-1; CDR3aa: CASSQGGLSGRRDNEQFF
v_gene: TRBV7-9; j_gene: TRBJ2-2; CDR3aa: CASEEGGTGELFF
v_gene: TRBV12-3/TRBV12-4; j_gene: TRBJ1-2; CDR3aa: CASSPVLNYGYTF
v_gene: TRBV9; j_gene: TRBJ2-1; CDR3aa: CASSVLDWTTEQFF
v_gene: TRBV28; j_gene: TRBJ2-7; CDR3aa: CASSPPRGFGYEQYF
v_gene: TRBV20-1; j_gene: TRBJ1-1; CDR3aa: CSARETVSLTEAFF
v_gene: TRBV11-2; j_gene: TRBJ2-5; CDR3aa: CASSPRRAWSETQYF
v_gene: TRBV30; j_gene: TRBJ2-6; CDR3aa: CACPGQSSGANVLTF
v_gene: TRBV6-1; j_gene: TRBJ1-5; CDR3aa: CASSGSTGGDQPQHF
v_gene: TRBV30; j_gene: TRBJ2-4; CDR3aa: CAWSAQKSQYF
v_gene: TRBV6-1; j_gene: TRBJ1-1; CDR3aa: CASKNRGTEAFF
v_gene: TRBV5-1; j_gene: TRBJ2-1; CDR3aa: CASSSHPGTSGSDEQFF
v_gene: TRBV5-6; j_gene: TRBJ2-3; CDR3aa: CASSLSGLQHGDTQYF
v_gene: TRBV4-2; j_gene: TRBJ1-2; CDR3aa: CASSQLGGYTF
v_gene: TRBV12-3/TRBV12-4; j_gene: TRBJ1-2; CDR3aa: CASSSRGLYGYTF
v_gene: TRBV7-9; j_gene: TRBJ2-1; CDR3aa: CASSNRYNEQFF
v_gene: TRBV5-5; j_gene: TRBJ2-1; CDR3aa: CASSLYGTSGRARSYNEQFF
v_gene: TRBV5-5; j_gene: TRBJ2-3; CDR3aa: CASTSGQERTDTQYF
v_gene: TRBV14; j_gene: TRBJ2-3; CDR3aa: CASSQTLAGKVEQYF
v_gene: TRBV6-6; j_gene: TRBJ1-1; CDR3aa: CASTPSGQVNTEAFF
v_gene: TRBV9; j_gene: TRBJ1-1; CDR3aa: CASSVEQGRGTEAFF
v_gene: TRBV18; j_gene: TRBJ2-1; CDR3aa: CASSVLAGPEGNEQFF
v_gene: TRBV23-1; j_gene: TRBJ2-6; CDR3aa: CASSQQSASPPILFSGANVLTF
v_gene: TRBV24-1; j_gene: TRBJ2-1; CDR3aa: CATSQPGQQVEQFF
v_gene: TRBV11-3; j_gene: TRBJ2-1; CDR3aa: CASSPRWGANEQFF
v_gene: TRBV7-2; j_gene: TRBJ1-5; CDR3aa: CASSPRGGFGGNQPQHF
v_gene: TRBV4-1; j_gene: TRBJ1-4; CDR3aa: CASSQPTTGGTNEKLFF
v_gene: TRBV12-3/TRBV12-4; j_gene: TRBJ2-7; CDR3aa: CASLGAGEQYF
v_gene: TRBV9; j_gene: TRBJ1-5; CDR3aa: CASSVTGLNQPQHF
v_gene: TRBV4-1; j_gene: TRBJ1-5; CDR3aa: CASSQRTGKGNQPQHF
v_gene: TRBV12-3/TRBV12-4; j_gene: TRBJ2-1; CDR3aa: CASSFPLFGGEQFF
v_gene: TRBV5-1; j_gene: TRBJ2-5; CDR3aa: CASSLAKLETQYF
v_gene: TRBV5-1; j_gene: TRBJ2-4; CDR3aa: CASSLNLENIQYF